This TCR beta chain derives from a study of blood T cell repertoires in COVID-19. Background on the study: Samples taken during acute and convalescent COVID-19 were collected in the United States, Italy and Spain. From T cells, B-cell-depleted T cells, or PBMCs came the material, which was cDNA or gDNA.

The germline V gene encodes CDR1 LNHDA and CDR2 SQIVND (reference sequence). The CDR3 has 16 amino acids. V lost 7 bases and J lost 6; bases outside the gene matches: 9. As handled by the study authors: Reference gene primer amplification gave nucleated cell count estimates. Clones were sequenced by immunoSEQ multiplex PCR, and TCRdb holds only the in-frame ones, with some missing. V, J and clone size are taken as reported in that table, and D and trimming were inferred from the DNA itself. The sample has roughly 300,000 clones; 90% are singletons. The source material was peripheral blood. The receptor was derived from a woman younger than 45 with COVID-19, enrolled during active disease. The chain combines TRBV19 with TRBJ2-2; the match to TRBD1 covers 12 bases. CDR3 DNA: TGTGCCAGTACCCGGGACAGGGGGCTTTCATCCGGGGAGCTGTTTTTT. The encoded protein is CASTRDRGLSSGELFF.